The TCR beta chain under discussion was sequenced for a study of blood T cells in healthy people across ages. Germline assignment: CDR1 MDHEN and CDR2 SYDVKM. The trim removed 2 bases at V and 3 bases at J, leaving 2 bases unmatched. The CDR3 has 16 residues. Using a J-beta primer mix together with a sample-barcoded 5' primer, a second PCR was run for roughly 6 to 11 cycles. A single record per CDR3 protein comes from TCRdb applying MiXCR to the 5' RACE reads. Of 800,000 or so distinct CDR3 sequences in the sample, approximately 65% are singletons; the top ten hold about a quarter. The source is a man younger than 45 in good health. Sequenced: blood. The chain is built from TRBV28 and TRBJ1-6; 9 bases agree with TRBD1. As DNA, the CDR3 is TGTGCCAGCAGTTTAAGGACAGGGGACTATAATTCACCCCTCCACTTT. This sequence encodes CASSLRTGDYNSPLHF. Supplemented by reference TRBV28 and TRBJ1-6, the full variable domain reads DVKVTQSSRYLVKRTGEKVFLECVQDMDHENMFWYRQDPGLGLRLIYFSYDVKMKEKGDIPEGYSVSREKKERFSLILESASTNQTSMYLCASSLRTGDYNSPLHFGNGTRLTVT.